These 20 T cell receptor beta chains share one sample of origin, sequenced in a study of OX40 agonist ivuxolimab in advanced cancers. Here immunoSEQ multiplex PCR was the method, and the copy in TCRdb shows in-frame clones only, minus some. The data contain about 47,000 clones, around 88% of them singletons. Sample: CD4+ or CD8+ T cells sorted from blood, taken in a trial of the OX40 agonist ivuxolimab. Receptor source: an adult with an advanced solid tumor such as melanoma, head and neck, liver or kidney cancer.

The V call is TRBV15, the J call TRBJ1-6; the D is unclear. Between the trimmed V and J ends, which lost 5 bases and 6 bases, there was a span of 5 bases. Germline lookup yields CDR1 LNHNV and CDR2 YYDKDF (reference sequence). CDR3 length: 12 amino acids. The CDR3: CATSAVNSPLHF. In DNA form, the CDR3 reads TGTGCCACCAGCGCTGTTAATTCACCCCTCCACTTT.

V and J are TRBV19 and TRBJ2-7; D is perhaps TRBD2 (7 bases). Trimming stripped 6 bases from V and 5 bases from J, with 20 bases between. The CDR3 has 15 amino acids. Germline V lookup: CDR1 LNHDA, CDR2 SQIVND (reference sequence). Here the CDR3 DNA reads TGTGCCAGTAGACACAGCGGGACAAAGCAGCACGAGCAGTACTTC. Translating it yields CASRHSGTKQHEQYF.

This sequence joins TRBV15 and TRBJ1-5; D is unclear. The germline CDR1 and CDR2 sequences are LNHNV and YYDKDF (reference sequence). The CDR3 is made up of 14 amino acids. V was cut by 1 base and J by 0 bases, with 4 bases left in between. The chain's CDR3 is CATSRVPSNQPQHF. The CDR3 nucleotides read TGTGCCACCAGCAGAGTCCCTAGCAATCAGCCCCAGCATTTT. Looking up the rest from reference TRBV15 and TRBJ1-5 gives the full variable domain: DAMVIQNPRYQVTQFGKPVTLSCSQTLNHNVMYWYQQKSSQAPKLLFHYYDKDFNNEADTPDNFQSRRPNTSFCFLDIRSPGLGDTAMYLCATSRVPSNQPQHFGDGTRLSIL.

This clone showed up just a few times. The chain's CDR3 is CASSAPFYEQYF. DNA for the CDR3: TGTGCCAGCAGTGCCCCCTTCTACGAGCAGTACTTC. The J gene is TRBJ2-7, the V gene TRBV6-1; D is unresolved. V shed 4 bases and J shed 3 bases, with 7 bases lying between them. Per the germline V gene, CDR1 is MNHNS and CDR2 is SASEGT. The CDR3 spans 12 residues.

The chain joins TRBV18 to TRBJ2-3, with D perhaps given as TRBD1 or TRBD2 (5 bases each). Per germline, CDR1 KGHSH and CDR2 LQKENI. The CDR3 runs to 16 residues. V gave up 1 base and J gave up 2 bases, with 13 bases separating them. The CDR3 DNA sequence: TGTGCCAGCTCACCACGAGAGGGGAATCCCACAGATACGCAGTATTTT. Protein product: CASSPREGNPTDTQYF.

This chain joins TRBV9 and TRBJ1-3, with 7 positions matching TRBD1. After removal of 5 bases from V and 0 bases from J, the junction contained 5 bases not matched to a gene. The germline gives CDR1 SGDLS, CDR2 YYNGEE. This CDR3 comprises 15 residues. CDR3 sequence (DNA): TGTGCCAGCAGTCCAGGGGACAGCTCTGGAAACACCATATATTTT. Protein product: CASSPGDSSGNTIYF.

This rearrangement joins TRBV21-1 to TRBJ2-5; TRBD1 is taken as the D call from the table, unchecked against the DNA. TRBV21-1 is termed a pseudogene. CDR3 length: 13 amino acids. This CDR3 reads CASSNTPQETQYF. The CDR3 coding sequence is TGTGCCAGCAGCAACACACCTCAAGAGACCCAGTACTTC.

The V and J genes are TRBV10-3 and TRBJ1-1; TRBD1 is a possible D gene (6 bases). The germline V gene has CDR1 ENHRY and CDR2 SYGVKD. Trimming removed 11 bases at V and 2 bases at J, with 15 bases between. This CDR3 contains 13 residues. CDR3: CAVAGGSNTEAFF. The CDR3 region has the DNA TGTGCCGTCGCGGGGGGCTCTAACACTGAAGCTTTCTTT.

The chain carries TRBV6-6 and TRBJ1-5; perhaps TRBD1 as D (6 bases). Germline CDR1 and CDR2: MNHNY and SVGAGI (reference sequence). The germline V and J ends were trimmed by 4 bases and 3 bases, with 10 bases remaining between them. There are 14 residues in the CDR3. CDR3 in DNA: TGTGCCAGCAGTTCCGGGACACACAATCAGCCCCAGCATTTT. Protein product: CASSSGTHNQPQHF.

As concerns this clone: One end of the junction fails to match germline, which may point to a read error. The CDR3 loop reads CASRLAGEAGNEQFF. Written as DNA, the CDR3 is TGTGCCAGCAGGTTAGCGGGAGAGGCGGGTAATGAGCAGTTCTTC. The chain couples TRBV7-9 to TRBJ2-1; 9 bases match TRBD2. This CDR3 has 15 amino acids. Germline CDR1 reads SEHNR; CDR2 reads FQNEAQ (reference sequence). Full variable domain (remainder filled in from reference TRBV7-9 and TRBJ2-1): DTGVSQNPRHKITKRGQNVTFRCDPISEHNRLYWYRQTLGQGPEFLTYFQNEAQLEKSRLLSDRFSAERPKGSFSTLEIQRTEQGDSAMYLCASRLAGEAGNEQFFGPGTRLTVL.

There are a few counts of this clone. The V call is TRBV6-1, the J call TRBJ1-2, with unresolved D. The CDR3 contains 12 residues. Germline CDR1 reads MNHNS; CDR2 reads SASEGT. Trimming pared 7 bases from V and 2 bases from J, leaving 8 bases between. The CDR3 sequence: CASTLRNYGYTF. The CDR3 DNA reads as TGTGCCAGCACCCTGAGGAACTATGGCTACACCTTC.

The rearrangement joins TRBV18 to TRBJ2-7, with D unclear. The germline V gene has CDR1 KGHSH and CDR2 LQKENI. The CDR3 runs 13 residues. Trimming took off 2 bases at V and 7 bases at J, with 12 bases between the two ends. CDR3 in amino acids: CASSPRMFSEQYF. Written as DNA, the CDR3 is TGTGCCAGCTCACCAAGAATGTTCAGTGAGCAGTACTTC.

The chain links TRBV19 to TRBJ2-7; D remains ambiguous. The length of the CDR3 is 11 residues. The V and J ends lost 6 bases and 4 bases respectively, with 7 bases between them. The V gene's germline CDR1 is LNHDA and CDR2 SQIVND (reference sequence). The DNA of the CDR3 is TGTGCCAGTAGCCAGGATTACGAGCAGTACTTC. Translating gives CASSQDYEQYF.

The sample holds one count of this clone. V and J are TRBV9 and TRBJ1-6, with D perhaps matching TRBD1 (5 bases). Trimming stripped 0 bases from V and 9 bases from J, with 13 bases between. Germline CDR1 is SGDLS and CDR2 is YYNGEE. The CDR3 extends over 15 amino acids. CDR3 sequence (DNA): TGTGCCAGCAGCGTAGCAGGGACGGGGACTTCACCCCTCCACTTT. This encodes CASSVAGTGTSPLHF.

The V call is TRBV7-9, the J call TRBJ2-3; D possibly corresponds to TRBD1 (6 bases). The CDR3 has 13 residues. Between the trimmed V and J ends, which lost 3 bases and 6 bases, there was a span of 10 bases. Germline CDR1 and CDR2: SEHNR and FQNEAQ (reference sequence). The CDR3 DNA reads TGTGCCAGCAGCTTGATGGGGGCGGATACGCAGTATTTT. Protein product: CASSLMGADTQYF.

The count of this clone is one. The chain couples TRBV11-2 to TRBJ2-3; 7 bases map to TRBD1. V shed 5 bases, J shed 3 bases, and the junction held 8 bases outside the gene matches. CDR1 SGHAT and CDR2 FQNNGV come from the germline V gene. The CDR3 is made up of 15 amino acids. CDR3 sequence reads: CASSMDSGQTDTQYF. CDR3 in DNA: TGTGCCAGCAGCATGGACTCGGGACAGACAGATACGCAGTATTTT.

This clone was observed once. The chain carries TRBV6-1 and TRBJ2-7; 7 positions match TRBD2. The CDR3 has 15 residues. The junction had 11 bases not matched to a gene; V was cut back by 2 bases and J by 7 bases. Germline V gene sequence: CDR1 MNHNS, CDR2 SASEGT. The CDR3 DNA sequence: TGTGCCAGCAGTGAAAGCTCTAGCGGATGGGGAGAGCAGTACTTC. This sequence encodes CASSESSSGWGEQYF.

This rearrangement joins TRBV2 to TRBJ2-2; D could derive from TRBD1 or TRBD2 (6 bases each). Germline lookup yields CDR1 SNHLY and CDR2 FYNNEI. There are 15 residues in the CDR3. The V and J ends lost 4 bases and 6 bases respectively, with 15 bases between them. The CDR3 loop reads CASSVRPGGPGELFF. The CDR3 DNA reads TGTGCCAGCAGTGTACGTCCTGGGGGGCCCGGGGAGCTGTTTTTT.

This chain uses TRBV28 with TRBJ1-5; TRBD1 matches at 8 bases. From germline, CDR1 is MDHEN and CDR2 SYDVKM. The J segment lost 2 bases and the V segment lost 7 bases, leaving 4 bases of the junction unmatched. The CDR3 spans 14 residues. The CDR3, as DNA: TGTGCCAGCAATAGGGGACAGGGCAATCAGCCCCAGCATTTT. This codes for CASNRGQGNQPQHF. Complete variable domain (other parts from reference TRBV28 and TRBJ1-5): DVKVTQSSRYLVKRTGEKVFLECVQDMDHENMFWYRQDPGLGLRLIYFSYDVKMKEKGDIPEGYSVSREKKERFSLILESASTNQTSMYLCASNRGQGNQPQHFGDGTRLSIL.

The genes are TRBV28 and TRBJ2-7; a weak D match, TRBD1 (5 bases). Germline V gene sequence: CDR1 MDHEN, CDR2 SYDVKM. CDR3 length: 12 residues. Trimming removed 6 bases at V and 4 bases at J, with 10 bases between. The CDR3 protein is CASSHDRYEQYF. The CDR3 region has the DNA TGTGCCAGCAGCCACGACAGATACGAGCAGTACTTC.